A selection of T cell receptor beta chains follows, all from one sample in a study of T and B cells in COVID-19 patients. TCRdb recomputed calls from the multiplex PCR reads with MiXCR, one row per CDR3 protein. The sample records approximately 8,000 distinct CDR3 sequences, around 28% being singletons. The sequenced sample consisted of blood. Receptors originate from a human donor with active COVID-19. Both conserved end residues are part of each CDR3. The D gene is left open where the match is weak. Not all rows give a size; the values are once, few, many and, for expanded clones, a class.

TRBV6-2/TRBV6-3	14	-	TRBJ1-6	few	CASSTQDGLSPLHF	TGTGCCAGCAGTACCCAGGACGGGTTGTCACCCCTCCACTTT
TRBV20-1	15	-	TRBJ1-4	-	CSASMNGGGDEKLFF	TGCAGTGCTAGTATGAACGGAGGAGGTGATGAAAAACTGTTTTTT
TRBV20-1	15	-	TRBJ1-1	-	CSARFFQGMNTEAFF	TGCAGTGCTAGATTTTTCCAGGGAATGAACACTGAAGCTTTCTTT
TRBV6-5	14	-	TRBJ1-6	-	CASSSNSYNSPLHF	TGTGCCAGCAGTAGTAACTCCTATAATTCACCCCTCCACTTT
TRBV7-2	16	TRBD2	TRBJ2-7	-	CASSPQLGLAGDEQYF	TGTGCCAGCAGCCCCCAACTGGGACTAGCGGGAGACGAGCAGTACTTC
TRBV6-4	12	-	TRBJ1-2	-	CASSDGNYGYTF	TGTGCCAGCAGTGACGGAAACTATGGCTACACCTTC
TRBV6-2/TRBV6-3	16	-	TRBJ1-2	few	CASRSSGSGRSTGYTF	TGTGCCAGCAGGTCGTCCGGTTCGGGACGGTCGACTGGCTACACCTTC
TRBV29-1	16	-	TRBJ2-1	medium-sized	CSSNPQGRTGHNEQFF	TGCAGCTCCAACCCTCAAGGACGGACGGGGCACAATGAGCAGTTCTTC
TRBV6-2/TRBV6-3	16	-	TRBJ2-6	-	CASSYFLGSGANVLTF	TGTGCCAGCAGTTACTTCCTGGGCTCTGGGGCCAACGTCCTGACTTTC
TRBV19	15	-	TRBJ1-1	many	CASSIQVTMNTEAFF	TGTGCCAGTAGTATCCAGGTAACCATGAACACTGAAGCTTTCTTT
TRBV27	15	-	TRBJ2-1	medium-sized	CASSSRQRRINEQFF	TGTGCCAGCAGTTCACGACAGAGAAGGATCAATGAGCAGTTCTTC
TRBV19	14	-	TRBJ1-1	medium-sized	CASRRRPMDTEAFF	TGTGCCAGTCGCCGTCGGCCCATGGACACTGAAGCTTTCTTT
TRBV30	14	-	TRBJ2-7	-	CAWSPNRLSYEQYF	TGTGCCTGGAGCCCCAACAGGTTATCCTACGAGCAGTACTTC
TRBV6-1	11	-	TRBJ1-4	many	CASMENEKLFF	TGTGCCAGCATGGAGAATGAAAAACTGTTTTTT
TRBV21-1	15	-	TRBJ1-4	-	CASSWDGATNEKLFF	TGTGCCAGCAGTTGGGACGGGGCAACTAATGAAAAACTGTTTTTT
TRBV6-5	12	-	TRBJ2-1	medium-sized	CASSYSGSEQFF	TGTGCCAGCAGTTACTCGGGTAGCGAGCAGTTCTTC
TRBV5-6	14	TRBD1	TRBJ2-2	medium-sized	CASSSGTGAGELFF	TGTGCCAGCAGCTCCGGGACAGGCGCCGGGGAGCTGTTTTTT
TRBV4-3	15	-	TRBJ2-1	-	CASSQEGQGYNEQFF	TGCGCCAGCAGCCAAGAAGGTCAGGGTTACAATGAGCAGTTCTTC
TRBV6-2/TRBV6-3	14	-	TRBJ1-5	few	CASSYTGTATSQHF	TGTGCCAGCAGTTACACCGGGACCGCCACGTCCCAGCATTTT
TRBV27	13	-	TRBJ2-6	medium-sized	CASSFSGANVLTF	TGTGCCAGCAGTTTCTCTGGGGCCAACGTCCTGACTTTC
TRBV5-1	15	TRBD1	TRBJ2-5	few	CASSGGTGLQETQYF	TGCGCCAGCAGCGGCGGGACAGGGCTACAAGAGACCCAGTACTTC
TRBV18	11	-	TRBJ1-1	-	CASSPGVEAFF	TGTGCCAGCTCACCAGGGGTTGAAGCTTTCTTT
TRBV12-3/TRBV12-4	13	TRBD1	TRBJ2-7	many	CASSYAGQGSKYF	TGTGCCAGCAGTTACGCAGGACAGGGGTCGAAGTACTTC
TRBV29-1	12	TRBD1	TRBJ2-7	medium-sized	CSVGTAIYEQYF	TGCAGCGTAGGGACAGCGATCTACGAGCAGTACTTC
TRBV29-1	18	TRBD2	TRBJ2-7	medium-sized	CSVRLARAGTSGTKEQYF	TGCAGCGTAAGGTTAGCCCGGGCCGGGACTAGCGGGACGAAGGAGCAGTACTTC
TRBV12-3/TRBV12-4	16	TRBD1	TRBJ2-7	medium-sized	CASSSRSGTGDYEQYF	TGTGCCAGCAGTTCACGATCCGGGACAGGGGATTACGAGCAGTACTTC
TRBV12-3/TRBV12-4	15	-	TRBJ2-3	medium-sized	CASSFGDTPLVTQYF	TGTGCCAGCAGTTTTGGGGACACACCCCTGGTTACGCAGTATTTT